The clone carrying this T cell receptor beta chain has a handful of counts. Its antigen is as yet unknown. This record belongs to a study of shared clonotypes between healthy human individuals. Study-level background: The study drew on two women and a few men aged 18 to 49 as donors. Broader study findings: Rarefaction revealed incomplete sorted-subset sequencing despite large depth. Researchers found naive subsets generally carried larger estimated richness than memory subsets.

The method was immunoSEQ multiplex PCR; TCRdb's version includes in-frame clones alone and lacks a portion of them. This repertoire shows about 1 million clones, more than 65% found once; its top ten account for approximately 1.5%. This TCR was recovered from a man aged 18 to 29 in good health. Sequencing was performed on memory CD4+ T cells sorted from blood. Subset meaning: CD45RA-negative fraction.

The CDR3 bases are TGTGCCAGCACTTCATCAGGGGCCATCCATAGCACAGATACGCAGTATTTT. This gives the protein CASTSSGAIHSTDTQYF. This rearrangement joins TRBV28 to TRBJ2-3; D perhaps matches TRBD1 (6 bases). From germline, CDR1 is MDHEN and CDR2 SYDVKM. Trimming removed 7 bases from V and 0 bases from J, with 20 bases in between. The CDR3 extends over 17 amino acids.